The clone carrying this T cell receptor (gamma chain) was counted only a few times. As yet, its antigen is unknown. Thymocytes were sorted as CD3+ TCRVdelta1+ TCRVdelta2- after alphabeta T cell depletion. J lost 3 bases, V lost 0 bases, and 5 bases had no gene match. The length of the CDR3 is 14 residues. Germline CDR1 is GITISATS and CDR2 is ISYDGTV (reference sequence). The entry originates in a study of Vδ1+ human thymocytes. Findings and limits, study-wide: Unlike peripheral blood Vdelta1+ controls, thymic delta-chain sequences included around 18% Vdelta2 and few Vdelta3. Bulk data may be misread because of unexpected Vdelta2 sequences. Thymic TRG and TRD repertoires appeared highly polyclonal.

The template was reverse-transcribed extracted RNA. Multiplex PCR used pooled V-gene forward primers and a constant-region reverse primer to amplify CDR3s. TCRdb fed the multiplex PCR reads to CATT. The sample holds over 20,000 gamma-chain clones, roughly 13% seen once. The rearrangement uses TRGV9 and TRGJ1 or TRGJ2. Specimen: Vdelta1+ gamma-delta thymocytes from the thymus. Subset described: FACS-sorted CD3+ TCRalphabeta- TCRVdelta1+ TCRVdelta2- thymocytes. This TCR was sampled from a child less than two years old who had congenital heart surgery. CDR3 amino acids: CALWEVKGYYKKLF. CDR3 nucleotide sequence: TGTGCCTTGTGGGAGGTGAAGGGTTATTATAAGAAACTCTTT.